The 24 T cell receptor beta chains reported below all come from one sample, sequenced in a study of T cell responses to AZD1222 COVID-19 vaccine. Method: immunoSEQ multiplex PCR; TCRdb's copy keeps in-frame clones and lacks some. The sample includes under 150,000 clones, approximately 83% of them seen just once. Sequences were derived from peripheral blood, sampled on day 0 of AZD1222 vaccination. The receptors come from an adult in good health.

The J gene is TRBJ1-1, the V gene TRBV11-2; D ambiguous. The length of the CDR3 is 14 residues. The germline CDR1 and CDR2 sequences are SGHAT and FQNNGV. Trimming shortened V by 2 bases and J by 3 bases, and 10 bases separated the two germline ends. Here the CDR3 reads CASSLKVFDTEAFF. CDR3 in DNA: TGTGCCAGCAGCTTAAAGGTTTTTGACACTGAAGCTTTCTTT. Supplemented by reference TRBV11-2 and TRBJ1-1, the full variable domain reads EAGVAQSPRYKIIEKRQSVAFWCNPISGHATLYWYQQILGQGPKLLIQFQNNGVVDDSQLPKDRFSAERLKGVDSTLKIQPAKLEDSAVYLCASSLKVFDTEAFFGQGTRLTVV.

This CDR3 reads CASSLVASYEQYF. As DNA, the CDR3 is TGTGCCAGCAGCTTAGTGGCTTCCTACGAGCAGTACTTC. The chain joins TRBV13 to TRBJ2-7, with unresolved D. Trimming cost V 1 base and J 1 base, with 5 bases left between them. The CDR3 covers 13 residues. The germline V gene has CDR1 PRHDT and CDR2 FYEKMQ (reference sequence).

The chain recombines TRBV18 with TRBJ1-3, with D uncertain. The CDR3 is 14 residues long. V lost 6 bases, J lost 2 bases, and 11 bases lay in between. Germline V gene lookup returns CDR1 KGHSH and CDR2 LQKENI. The CDR3 is CASSRMKAGNTIYF. The CDR3 nucleotides are TGTGCCAGCTCCCGGATGAAGGCTGGAAACACCATATATTTT.

This chain uses TRBV7-2 with TRBJ1-2; D remains unclear. Germline V gene sequence: CDR1 SGHTA, CDR2 FQGNSA. The CDR3 covers 14 residues. V was clipped by 5 bases and J by 10 bases, with 20 bases between them. The CDR3 here is CASSVTGQGEDYTF. The CDR3 DNA is TGTGCCAGCAGCGTTACCGGGCAAGGTGAGGACTACACCTTC.

DNA of the CDR3: TGCGCCAGCAGCCAAGAGATTTCCAGGGCGGTAGCTTTCTTT. This encodes CASSQEISRAVAFF. The J gene is TRBJ1-1, the V gene TRBV4-3, with D maybe TRBD1 (5 bases). The V and J ends lost 0 bases and 10 bases respectively, with 15 bases between them. The length of the CDR3 is 14 residues. In germline, CDR1 is LGHNA, CDR2 YSLEER.

The V and J genes are TRBV2 and TRBJ1-2, with D unclear. Germline CDR1 reads SNHLY; CDR2 reads FYNNEI. The CDR3 is made up of 14 amino acids. V was pared by 1 base and J by 7 bases, with 13 bases between. The CDR3 sequence is CASSEEVRAGGYTF. DNA of the CDR3: TGTGCCAGCAGTGAAGAGGTTCGGGCGGGTGGCTACACCTTC.

The genes are TRBV18 and TRBJ2-2; possibly TRBD1 for D (6 bases). CDR3 length: 16 amino acids. Germline V gene lookup returns CDR1 KGHSH and CDR2 LQKENI. The V end lost 3 bases, the J end lost 5 bases, and 16 bases lay between the germline ends. CDR3 DNA sequence: TGTGCCAGCTCACCGGCTTCTGGGGGCGCAACCGGGGAGCTGTTTTTT. It is translated as CASSPASGGATGELFF.

This chain uses TRBV6-2 or TRBV6-3 with TRBJ1-1, with D unresolved. The CDR3 length is 13 residues. From germline, CDR1 is MNHEY and CDR2 SVGEGT. V lost 2 bases and J 5 bases, leaving 9 bases between the germline ends. CDR3 coding DNA: TGTGCCAGCAGTTACACGGGGAGGACTGAAGCTTTCTTT. Translating it yields CASSYTGRTEAFF.

The chain carries TRBV9 and TRBJ2-3, with unresolved D. Germline assignment: CDR1 SGDLS and CDR2 YYNGEE. The CDR3 is 14 residues long. Trimming shortened V by 1 base and J by 2 bases, and 8 bases separated the two germline ends. The CDR3, as DNA: TGTGCCAGCAGCGTAAGCTCTACCACAGATACGCAGTATTTT. It is translated as CASSVSSTTDTQYF.

The V and J genes are TRBV3-1 (or the pseudogene TRBV3-2) and TRBJ1-6; 8 positions match TRBD1. V lost 7 bases to trimming and J lost 6 bases; unmatched junction nucleotides: 5. Germline CDR1 and CDR2: LGHDT and YNNKEL (reference sequence). This CDR3 is 14 amino acids long. CDR3 sequence: CASTQGAANSPLHF. DNA of the CDR3: TGTGCCAGCACCCAGGGGGCAGCTAATTCACCCCTCCACTTT.

CDR3 in DNA: TGTGCCAGCAGTTGCAGGGAAGACGAGCAGTACTTC. Residues: CASSCREDEQYF. The chain employs TRBV12-3 or TRBV12-4 and TRBJ2-7; tentative D call: TRBD1 (5 bases). The CDR3 length is 12 residues. V was cut by 4 bases and J by 5 bases, with 9 bases left in between.

The rearrangement uses TRBV7-9 and TRBJ2-1; weak D call: TRBD2 (5 bases). Germline loops: CDR1 SEHNR, CDR2 FQNEAQ (reference sequence). This CDR3 is 11 amino acids long. V was clipped by 1 base and J by 10 bases, with 5 bases between them. CDR3 region: CASSLGGEQFF. As DNA, the CDR3 is TGTGCCAGCAGCTTAGGCGGGGAGCAGTTCTTC. The full variable domain, with the rest looked up from reference TRBV7-9 and TRBJ2-1, is DTGVSQNPRHKITKRGQNVTFRCDPISEHNRLYWYRQTLGQGPEFLTYFQNEAQLEKSRLLSDRFSAERPKGSFSTLEIQRTEQGDSAMYLCASSLGGEQFFGPGTRLTVL.

The V call is TRBV27, the J call TRBJ2-7; 14 bases map to TRBD2. After removal of 4 bases from V and 2 bases from J, the junction contained 10 bases not matched to a gene. Germline CDR1 and CDR2: MNHEY and SMNVEV (reference sequence). CDR3 length: 18 amino acids. CDR3 nucleotides: TGTGCCAGCAGTTCCCCTTTGAGGACTAGCGGGAGGACCTACGAGCAGTACTTC. This codes for CASSSPLRTSGRTYEQYF.

The genes are TRBV24-1 and TRBJ1-4; D is ambiguous. The germline CDR1 and CDR2 sequences are KGHDR and SFDVKD. The CDR3 is made up of 15 amino acids. Trimming stripped 3 bases from V and 6 bases from J, with 13 bases between. As DNA, the CDR3 is TGTGCCACCAGTGATCATGGGAGGGTCGATGAAAAACTGTTTTTT. Its translation: CATSDHGRVDEKLFF.

This clone has just one count. V gene TRBV18 combines with J gene TRBJ1-2; tentatively, D is TRBD1 (6 bases). Germline V gene data show CDR1 as KGHSH and CDR2 as LQKENI. V shed 0 bases and J shed 8 bases, with 25 bases lying between them. The CDR3 has 18 residues. The CDR3 sequence is CASSPPAVTGNRSIGYTF. The CDR3 DNA reads TGTGCCAGCTCACCACCGGCCGTAACAGGGAATCGGTCTATCGGCTACACCTTC. The whole variable domain, filled in from reference TRBV18 and TRBJ1-2, reads NAGVMQNPRHLVRRRGQEARLRCSPMKGHSHVYWYRQLPEEGLKFMVYLQKENIIDESGMPKERFSAEFPKEGPSILRIQQVVRGDSAAYFCASSPPAVTGNRSIGYTFGSGTRLTVV.

This clone was observed a single time. The rearrangement uses TRBV7-8 and TRBJ1-5; the D gene is possibly TRBD1 (5 bases). CDR3 length: 18 amino acids. Germline V lookup: CDR1 SGHVS, CDR2 FQNEAQ. Deletions cut 5 bases from V and 0 bases from J, with 20 bases between. For the CDR3, the DNA is TGTGCCAGCAGCCCGAAAAGGTGGGGCCAGGGTAGCAATCAGCCCCAGCATTTT. Amino acids: CASSPKRWGQGSNQPQHF.

V usage is TRBV11-2 and J usage is TRBJ2-3; the D gene is possibly TRBD2 (5 bases). This CDR3 contains 15 residues. Trimming pared 8 bases from V and 8 bases from J, leaving 23 bases between. Per the germline V gene, CDR1 is SGHAT and CDR2 is FQNNGV. Written as DNA, the CDR3 is TGTGCCAGCGGACTCAGGATCCACCTTTTTGGTACGCAGTATTTT. Translated: CASGLRIHLFGTQYF.

The chain has TRBV6-5 and TRBJ1-1; perhaps TRBD1 as D (6 bases). V was pared by 4 bases and J by 7 bases, with 13 bases between. Germline V gene lookup returns CDR1 MNHEY and CDR2 SVGAGI. This CDR3 comprises 13 residues. The CDR3 coding sequence is TGTGCCAGCAGTTTATACCGGGACAATGAAGCTTTCTTT. Amino acids: CASSLYRDNEAFF.

This chain connects TRBV10-1 to TRBJ2-7; the D gene could be TRBD1 or TRBD2 (5 bases each). This CDR3 is built from 12 residues. Germline values: CDR1 WNHNN, CDR2 SYGVQD (reference sequence). Trimming stripped 6 bases from V and 3 bases from J, with 9 bases between. The CDR3 region is CASSRDGYEQYF. In DNA form, the CDR3 reads TGCGCCAGCAGCCGGGACGGCTACGAGCAGTACTTC.

The genes are TRBV5-1 and TRBJ2-7; D ambiguous. This CDR3 contains 14 residues. The germline CDR1 and CDR2 sequences are SGHRS and YFSETQ. V lost 3 bases to trimming and J lost 2 bases, with 12 bases between them. CDR3 sequence reads: CASSSELPPYEQYF. CDR3 sequence (DNA): TGCGCCAGCAGCTCCGAGTTACCTCCCTACGAGCAGTACTTC.

This clone has more than one count but fewer than ten. The chain links TRBV6-2 or TRBV6-3 to TRBJ2-5; D gene uncertain. The CDR3 contains 11 residues. Germline V gene data show CDR1 as MNHEY and CDR2 as SVGEGT. Trimming stripped 0 bases from V and 4 bases from J, with 0 bases between. DNA for the CDR3: TGTGCCAGCAGTTACTCAGAGACCCAGTACTTC. This gives the protein CASSYSETQYF.

The chain has TRBV5-6 and TRBJ2-3; 12 bases align to TRBD2. V was pared by 4 bases and J by 3 bases, with 9 bases of the junction left unmatched. This CDR3 spans 17 amino acids. CDR1 and CDR2 from the germline V gene are SGHDT and YYEEEE. The CDR3, as DNA: TGTGCCAGCAGCCAAACCCTAGCGGGGGGGCGAACAGATACGCAGTATTTT. It encodes CASSQTLAGGRTDTQYF.

The rearrangement uses TRBV3-1 (or the pseudogene TRBV3-2) and TRBJ2-2; weak D call: TRBD1 (6 bases). V dropped 3 bases and J dropped 2 bases, with 13 bases sitting between them. This CDR3 comprises 16 residues. CDR1 and CDR2 from the germline V gene are LGHDT and YNNKEL (reference sequence). This chain's CDR3 is CASSHMWTANTGELFF. The CDR3, as DNA: TGTGCCAGCAGCCACATGTGGACAGCAAACACCGGGGAGCTGTTTTTT.

This clone has more than one count but fewer than ten. The genes are TRBV19 and TRBJ1-3; perhaps TRBD1 as D (6 bases). The germline V and J ends were trimmed by 8 bases and 3 bases, with 11 bases remaining between them. Germline CDR1 reads LNHDA; CDR2 reads SQIVND (reference sequence). This CDR3 spans 13 amino acids. As DNA, the CDR3 is TGTGCCAGTTGCGACAGGAGTGGAAACACCATATATTTT. Residues: CASCDRSGNTIYF.